The 2 T cell receptor beta chains below come from one sample, sequenced in a study of OX40 agonist ivuxolimab in advanced cancers. The assay was immunoSEQ multiplex PCR, and TCRdb's table has in-frame clones only and misses some. The sample lists 60,000 or so clones; 92% were seen once. The sequenced sample was CD4+ or CD8+ T cells sorted from blood, obtained in a trial of the OX40 agonist ivuxolimab. Receptor source: an adult with an advanced solid tumor such as melanoma, head and neck, liver or kidney cancer.

This chain connects TRBV27 to TRBJ2-4; 9 nucleotides line up with TRBD1. Germline V gene lookup returns CDR1 MNHEY and CDR2 SMNVEV (reference sequence). The CDR3 has 17 residues. Germline trimming cut 5 bases from V and 8 bases from J; bases unmatched to any gene: 16. In DNA, the CDR3 is TGTGCCAGCAGTCAACCGGGACAGGGTTACTTACATTACATTCAGTACTTC. It yields the protein CASSQPGQGYLHYIQYF.

The chain joins TRBV28 to TRBJ2-7; D ambiguous. V lost 4 bases and J 4 bases, leaving 8 bases between the germline ends. CDR3 length: 12 amino acids. Germline V gene lookup returns CDR1 MDHEN and CDR2 SYDVKM. CDR3 loop: CASSSHSYEQYF. In DNA form, the CDR3 reads TGTGCCAGCAGTTCCCACAGTTACGAGCAGTACTTC.